This TCR beta chain came from a study of low-dose radiotherapy and immunotherapy resistance in tumors. Per the germline V gene, CDR1 is SNHLY and CDR2 is FYNNEI. V dropped 8 bases and J dropped 2; count of bases not matched to a gene: 8. The CDR3 consists of 15 residues. This clonotype occurred once. Alpha and beta chains were covered, as first-strand cDNA relied on TRAV- and TRBV-specific primers. It was with a constant-region primer and a V-primer adapter that TCRs were amplified over around 18 PCR cycles. TCRdb itself ran the reads through MiXCR, one entry per CDR3 protein. This sample has 35,000 to 50,000 distinct CDR3 sequences, with less than 25% found just once. Documented time point: after trial treatment. Treatment described: LDRT plus nivolumab, ipilimumab, low-dose cyclophosphamide and aspirin (RACIN trial).

The sequence derives from a female donor with ovarian cancer. The starting material was PBMCs, obtained after low-dose radiotherapy plus immunotherapy. The chain is built from TRBV2 and TRBJ2-7, with 11 bases fitting TRBD2. CDR3 loop: CASLGLAEDTYEQYF. The CDR3 nucleotides are TGTGCCAGCCTGGGACTAGCGGAGGATACCTACGAGCAGTACTTC. Based on the CDR3 plus reference TRBV2 and TRBJ2-7, the full variable domain is EPEVTQTPSHQVTQMGQEVILRCVPISNHLYFYWYRQILGQKVEFLVSFYNNEISEKSEIFDDQFSVERPDGSNFTLKIRSTKLEDSAMYFCASLGLAEDTYEQYFGPGTRLTVT.